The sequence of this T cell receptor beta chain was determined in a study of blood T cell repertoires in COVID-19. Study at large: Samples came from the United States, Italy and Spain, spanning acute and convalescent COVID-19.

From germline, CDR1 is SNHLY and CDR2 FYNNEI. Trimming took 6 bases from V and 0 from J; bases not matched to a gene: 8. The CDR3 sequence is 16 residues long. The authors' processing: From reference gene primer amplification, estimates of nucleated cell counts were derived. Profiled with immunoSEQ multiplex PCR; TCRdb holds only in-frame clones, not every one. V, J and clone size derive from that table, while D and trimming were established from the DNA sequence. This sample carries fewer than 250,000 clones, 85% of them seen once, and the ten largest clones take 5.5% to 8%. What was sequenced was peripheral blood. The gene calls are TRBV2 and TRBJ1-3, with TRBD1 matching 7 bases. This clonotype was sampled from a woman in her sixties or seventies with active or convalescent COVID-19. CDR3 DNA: TGTGCCAGCAGCAATATGGGACAGCCCTCTGGAAACACCATATATTTT. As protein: CASSNMGQPSGNTIYF.